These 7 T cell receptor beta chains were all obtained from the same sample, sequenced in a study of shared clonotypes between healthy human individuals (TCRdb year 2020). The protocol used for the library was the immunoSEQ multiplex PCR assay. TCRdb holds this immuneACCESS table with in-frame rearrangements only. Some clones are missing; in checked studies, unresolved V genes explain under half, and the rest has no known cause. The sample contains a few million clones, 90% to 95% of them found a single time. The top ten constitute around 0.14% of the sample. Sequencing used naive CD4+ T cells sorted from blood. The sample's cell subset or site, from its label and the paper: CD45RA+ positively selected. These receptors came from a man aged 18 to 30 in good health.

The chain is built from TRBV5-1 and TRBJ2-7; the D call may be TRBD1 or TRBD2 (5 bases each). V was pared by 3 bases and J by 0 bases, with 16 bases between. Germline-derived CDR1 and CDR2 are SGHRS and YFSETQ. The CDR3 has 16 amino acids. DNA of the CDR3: TGCGCCAGCAGCTCGCAGAGCCGGGACGGCTCCTACGAGCAGTACTTC. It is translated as CASSSQSRDGSYEQYF.

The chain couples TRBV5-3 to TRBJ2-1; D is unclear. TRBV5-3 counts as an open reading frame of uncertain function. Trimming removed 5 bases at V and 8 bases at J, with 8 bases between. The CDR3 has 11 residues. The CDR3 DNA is TGTGCCAGAAGTTCCTCCCATGAGCAGTTCTTC. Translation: CARSSSHEQFF.

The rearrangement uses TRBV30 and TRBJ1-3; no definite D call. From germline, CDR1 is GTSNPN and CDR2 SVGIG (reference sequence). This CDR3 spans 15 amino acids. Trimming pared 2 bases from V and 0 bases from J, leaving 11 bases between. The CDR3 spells CAWSSEGSSGNTIYF. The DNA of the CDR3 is TGTGCCTGGAGTAGTGAGGGAAGCTCTGGAAACACCATATATTTT.

The CDR3 is CASSRFTGGGGNTEAFF. CDR3 DNA: TGTGCCAGCAGCCGCTTTACAGGGGGCGGAGGGAACACTGAAGCTTTCTTT. The chain is built from TRBV7-9 and TRBJ1-1; 9 nucleotides agree with TRBD1. V lost 5 bases and J lost 1; bases outside the gene matches: 11. Per germline, CDR1 SEHNR and CDR2 FQNEAQ (reference sequence). This CDR3 contains 17 residues. Filled out from reference TRBV7-9 and TRBJ1-1, the complete variable domain reads DTGVSQNPRHKITKRGQNVTFRCDPISEHNRLYWYRQTLGQGPEFLTYFQNEAQLEKSRLLSDRFSAERPKGSFSTLEIQRTEQGDSAMYLCASSRFTGGGGNTEAFFGQGTRLTVV.

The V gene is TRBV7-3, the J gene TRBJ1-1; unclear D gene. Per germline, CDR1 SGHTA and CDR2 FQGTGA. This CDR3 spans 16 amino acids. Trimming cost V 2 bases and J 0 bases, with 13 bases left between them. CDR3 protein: CASSLRGDGLNTEAFF. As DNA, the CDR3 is TGTGCCAGCAGCTTACGGGGAGACGGTTTGAACACTGAAGCTTTCTTT.

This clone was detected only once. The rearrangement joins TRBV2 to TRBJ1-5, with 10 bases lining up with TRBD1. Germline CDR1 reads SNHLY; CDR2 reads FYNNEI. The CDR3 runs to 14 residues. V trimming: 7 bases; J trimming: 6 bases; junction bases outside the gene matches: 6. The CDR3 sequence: CASTDRGQGQPQHF. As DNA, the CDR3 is TGTGCCAGCACTGACAGGGGGCAAGGTCAGCCCCAGCATTTT. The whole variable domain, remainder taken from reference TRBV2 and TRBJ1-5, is EPEVTQTPSHQVTQMGQEVILRCVPISNHLYFYWYRQILGQKVEFLVSFYNNEISEKSEIFDDQFSVERPDGSNFTLKIRSTKLEDSAMYFCASTDRGQGQPQHFGDGTRLSIL.

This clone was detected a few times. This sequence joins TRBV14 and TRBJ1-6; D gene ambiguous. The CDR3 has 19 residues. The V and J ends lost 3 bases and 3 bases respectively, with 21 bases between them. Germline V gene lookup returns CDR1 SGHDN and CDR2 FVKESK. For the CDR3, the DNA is TGTGCCAGCAGCCAGTTCCGCCAGGTTCCCGGAATCTATAATTCACCCCTCCACTTT. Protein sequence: CASSQFRQVPGIYNSPLHF.